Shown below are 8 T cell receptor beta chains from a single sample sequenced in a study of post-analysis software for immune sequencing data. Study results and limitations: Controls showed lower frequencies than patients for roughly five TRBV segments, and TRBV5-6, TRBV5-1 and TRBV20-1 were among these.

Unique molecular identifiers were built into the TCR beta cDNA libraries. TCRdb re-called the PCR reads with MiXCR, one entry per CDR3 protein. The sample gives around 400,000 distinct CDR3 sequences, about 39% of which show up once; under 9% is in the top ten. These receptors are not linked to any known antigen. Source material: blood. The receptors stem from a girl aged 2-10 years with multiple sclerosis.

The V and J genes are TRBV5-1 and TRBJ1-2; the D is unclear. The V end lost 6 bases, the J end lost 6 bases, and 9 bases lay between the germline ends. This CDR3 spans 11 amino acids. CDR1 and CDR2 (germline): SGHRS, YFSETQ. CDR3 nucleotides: TGCGCCAGCAACAGAGGGAATGGCTACACCTTC. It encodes CASNRGNGYTF.

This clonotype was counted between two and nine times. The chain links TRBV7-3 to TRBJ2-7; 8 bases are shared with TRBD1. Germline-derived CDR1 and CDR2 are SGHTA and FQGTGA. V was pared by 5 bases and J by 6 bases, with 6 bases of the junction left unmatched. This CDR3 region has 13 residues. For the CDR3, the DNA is TGTGCCAGCAGCCTCGCAGGGGGCTCCGAGCAGTACTTC. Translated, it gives CASSLAGGSEQYF.

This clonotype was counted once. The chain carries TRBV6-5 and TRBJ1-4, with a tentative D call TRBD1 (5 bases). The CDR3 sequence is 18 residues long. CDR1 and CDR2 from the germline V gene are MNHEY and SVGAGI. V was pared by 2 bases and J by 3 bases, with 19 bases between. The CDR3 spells CASSYTSASGVANEKLFF. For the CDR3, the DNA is TGTGCCAGCAGTTACACGTCTGCGTCGGGGGTTGCTAATGAAAAACTGTTTTTT.

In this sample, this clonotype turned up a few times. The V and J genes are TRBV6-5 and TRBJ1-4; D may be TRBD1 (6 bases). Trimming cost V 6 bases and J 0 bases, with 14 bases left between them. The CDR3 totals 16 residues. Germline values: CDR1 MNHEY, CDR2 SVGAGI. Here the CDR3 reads CASSLRDTSTNEKLFF. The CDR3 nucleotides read TGTGCCAGCAGCCTCCGGGACACCTCAACTAATGAAAAACTGTTTTTT.

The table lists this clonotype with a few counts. CDR3 loop: CSVPAPGLEENEQFF. DNA for the CDR3: TGCAGCGTCCCTGCCCCGGGACTAGAAGAGAATGAGCAGTTCTTC. The chain uses TRBV29-1 and TRBJ2-1, with 8 nucleotides matching TRBD2. Trimming removed 6 bases from V and 7 bases from J; junction bases left unmatched: 14. Germline CDR1 SQVTM, CDR2 ANQGSEA. This CDR3 is 15 amino acids long.

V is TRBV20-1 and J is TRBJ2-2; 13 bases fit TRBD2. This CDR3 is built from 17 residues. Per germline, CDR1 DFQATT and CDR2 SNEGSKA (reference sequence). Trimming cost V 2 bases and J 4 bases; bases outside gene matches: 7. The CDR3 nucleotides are TGCAGTGCTAGACCTCCGGGACTAGCGGGATTCACCGGGGAGCTGTTTTTT. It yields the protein CSARPPGLAGFTGELFF.

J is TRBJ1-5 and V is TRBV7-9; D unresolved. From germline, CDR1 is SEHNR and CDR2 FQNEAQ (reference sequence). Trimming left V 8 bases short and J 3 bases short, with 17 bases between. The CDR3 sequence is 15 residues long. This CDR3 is CASAIGPGNNQPQHF. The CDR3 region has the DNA TGTGCCAGCGCCATAGGTCCGGGGAACAATCAGCCCCAGCATTTT. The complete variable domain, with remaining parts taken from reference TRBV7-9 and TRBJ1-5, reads DTGVSQNPRHKITKRGQNVTFRCDPISEHNRLYWYRQTLGQGPEFLTYFQNEAQLEKSRLLSDRFSAERPKGSFSTLEIQRTEQGDSAMYLCASAIGPGNNQPQHFGDGTRLSIL.

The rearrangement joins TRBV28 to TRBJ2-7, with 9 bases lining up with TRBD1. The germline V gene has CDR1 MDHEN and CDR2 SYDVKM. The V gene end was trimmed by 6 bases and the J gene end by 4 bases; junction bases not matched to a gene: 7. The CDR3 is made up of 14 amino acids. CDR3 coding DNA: TGTGCCAGCAGCCCGGGACAGGGCCTATACGAGCAGTACTTC. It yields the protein CASSPGQGLYEQYF.